This TCR beta chain was found in a study of breast tumors, draining lymph nodes, adjacent tissues (dated by TCRdb to about 2016). About the full investigation: TCR beta repertoires were compared across tumor, adjacent nontumor tissue and axillary lymph nodes obtained from breast cancer patients. In human breast cancer, the study set out to assess how tumor, surrounding tissue and draining lymph node repertoires relate to one another and whether T cells might be exchanged between them. Points the paper makes about the study in general: Tumor T-cell repertoires showed less diversity than lymph node repertoires and more diversity than nontumor tissue repertoires, and tumor T-cell repertoires showed preferential V and J gene usage. Tumor and nontumor tissue repertoires were found to be significantly more similar in luminal-like than in basal-like breast cancer. The conclusion that tumor T cells originate in lymph nodes was framed as consistent with a hypothesis rather than directly demonstrated. The data were considered consistent with the idea that most tumor T cells come from the lymph node and then expand in tumor tissue.

On this clonotype itself: It lacks a known antigen. Per-base quality was not reported, and no clone a single base away is much larger than it.

The listed sequencing device is Illumina HiSeq 2000. TCR beta chain libraries were generated through multiplex PCR amplification. The amplified TCR beta chain products were analyzed by high-throughput sequencing. The raw public data were reprocessed by TCRdb itself: fastp quality trimming at Q25, MiXCR clonotype calling, in-frame beta chains only. Each record represents a unique CDR3 protein, reported with the most common genes and DNA among its rows. The sample table contains roughly 130,000 distinct CDR3 sequences; only one count was recorded for just under 20% of them. The top ten clonotypes cover more than 3% of the sample. Lymph node samples were obtained from the axillary draining lymph nodes of breast cancer patients. The CDR3 contains 14 residues, cysteine and phenylalanine counted. The DNA shown is the 42-base CDR3, in frame from base 1. Unmatched junction bases come to 5, with V trimmed by 5 bases and J by 1 base. The germline V gene (reference sequence) yields SGHNT for CDR1 and YYREEE for CDR2.

This sequence uses TRBV5-4 and TRBJ2-5, and 7 junctional nucleotides match TRBD2. The material sequenced was axillary lymph node tissue. This TCR derives from a female donor with breast cancer. Some clones in this sample may be carry-over from other donors' samples. CDR3 reads: CASRAGGGQETQYF. The nucleotide sequence is given as TGTGCCAGCAGGGCAGGCGGGGGCCAAGAGACCCAGTACTTC.